This TCR beta chain emerged from a study of T-cell reconstitution after alpha-beta-depleted transplantation in children. The study, taken as a whole, reports: Elevated TCRbeta diversity at day 60 was traced, in some patients, to surviving recipient T cells and thymic progenitors.

Using unique molecular identifiers, the investigators prepared the TCRbeta library. TCRdb reprocessed the PCR reads via MiXCR and lists one record per CDR3 protein. This table has approximately 630,000 distinct CDR3 sequences, about 12% appearing once. At least ten counts were recorded for this clonotype. The antigen is not known. The ends were cut back, 7 bases at V and 0 bases at J, with 16 bases in the middle. The CDR3 covers 16 residues. CDR1 and CDR2 (germline): MNHNS, SASEGT. This receptor was taken from a girl aged 2 to 9 with congenital amegakaryocytic thrombocytopenia, due to receive a stem cell transplant. The chain links TRBV6-1 to TRBJ2-1; D is possibly TRBD1 (5 bases). The specimen was PBMCs, collected before TCRalphabeta/CD19-depleted stem cell transplant. The CDR3 sequence: CASTQGQPNSYNEQFF. The CDR3 coding sequence is TGTGCCAGCACACAAGGACAACCGAACTCCTACAATGAGCAGTTCTTC.